This TCR beta chain was found in a study of blood T cell repertoires in COVID-19. Study-level information: Samples taken during acute and convalescent COVID-19 were collected in the United States, Italy and Spain.

The authors' processing: Researchers report that nucleated cell counts were estimated from reference gene primer amplification. Clones were sequenced by immunoSEQ multiplex PCR, and TCRdb holds only the in-frame ones, with some missing. Clone size and the V and J calls come from that table; the DNA yielded D and trimming. The profile shows some 80,000 clones, 70% to 90% of them singletons. Between the trimmed V and J ends, which lost 4 bases and 0 bases, there was a span of 15 bases. The CDR3 consists of 16 residues. In germline, CDR1 is SGDLS, CDR2 YYNGEE. Sequencing was performed on peripheral blood. The chain carries TRBV9 and TRBJ2-3; D perhaps matches TRBD2 (7 bases). This receptor was identified in a woman older than 75 with active or convalescent COVID-19. CDR3 bases: TGTGCCAGCAGCCCTGGCGGGGGCCTGAGCACAGATACGCAGTATTTT. Translated, it gives CASSPGGGLSTDTQYF.